This TCR beta chain was captured in a study of cytomegalovirus exposure and HLA in healthy donors. Study-level results: TCR beta V segments were, for the most part, productive about 87% or about 30% of the time in an earlier analysis. Among TCR sequences, most were rare, though some public TCRs appeared in many donors.

Turning to this clone: Its target is unknown.

The PCR had 60 Vbeta and 13 Jbeta primers. This table comes from immunoSEQ multiplex PCR, and its TCRdb copy is limited to in-frame clones, with some not included. Of approximately 100,000 clones listed, 65% to 85% are singletons. The sequence was obtained from a male donor in good health and CMV-seropositive. The sample consisted of PBMCs.

The CDR3 region has the DNA TGTGCCAGCAGCGGGAGAGGACGGGGGGGCCGTGGGAATGAGCAGTTCTTC. It is translated as CASSGRGRGGRGNEQFF. The genes are TRBV5-6 and TRBJ2-1; TRBD2 matches at 8 bases. Germline V lookup: CDR1 SGHDT, CDR2 YYEEEE. CDR3 length: 17 residues. V shed 4 bases and J 7 bases; nucleotides not matched to a gene: 16.